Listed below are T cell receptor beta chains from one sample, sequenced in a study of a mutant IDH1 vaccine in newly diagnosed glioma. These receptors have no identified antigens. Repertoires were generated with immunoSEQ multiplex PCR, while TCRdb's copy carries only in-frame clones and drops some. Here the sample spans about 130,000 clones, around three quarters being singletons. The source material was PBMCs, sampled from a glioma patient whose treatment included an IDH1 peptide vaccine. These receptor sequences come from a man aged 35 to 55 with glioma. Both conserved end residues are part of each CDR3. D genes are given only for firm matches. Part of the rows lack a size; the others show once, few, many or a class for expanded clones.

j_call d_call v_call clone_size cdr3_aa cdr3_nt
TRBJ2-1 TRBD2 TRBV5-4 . CASSSGTSGRSYNEQFF TGTGCCAGCAGCTCGGGGACTAGCGGGAGATCCTACAATGAGCAGTTCTTC
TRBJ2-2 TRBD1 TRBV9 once CASSPGTGVTGELFF TGTGCCAGCAGCCCCGGGACAGGGGTCACCGGGGAGCTGTTTTTT
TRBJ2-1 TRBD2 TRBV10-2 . CASLTGGGGTQEEFF TGCGCCAGCCTCACCGGCGGCGGGGGAACTCAGGAGGAGTTCTTC
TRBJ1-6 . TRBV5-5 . CASSLGPGNSPLHF TGTGCCAGCAGCTTGGGGCCGGGGAATTCACCCCTCCACTTT
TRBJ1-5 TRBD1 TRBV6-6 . CASSIRQGEDQPQHF TGTGCCAGCAGCATACGACAGGGGGAGGATCAGCCCCAGCATTTT
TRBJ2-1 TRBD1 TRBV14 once CASSQRTGTSYNEQFF TGTGCCAGCAGCCAAAGGACAGGGACCTCCTACAATGAGCAGTTCTTC
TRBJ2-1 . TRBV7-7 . CASSFTAEGFLVF TGTGCTAGCAGCTTCACAGCGGAGGGGTTCTTGGTCTTC
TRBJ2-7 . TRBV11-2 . CASSLEPTVYEQYF TGTGCCAGCAGCTTAGAGCCGACGGTGTACGAGCAGTACTTC
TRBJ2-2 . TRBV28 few CASSFGSTNTGELFF TGTGCCAGCAGTTTCGGCTCTACGAACACCGGGGAGCTGTTTTTT
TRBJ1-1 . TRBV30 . CAWSRLLNTEAFF TGTGCCTGGAGCAGATTATTGAACACTGAAGCTTTCTTT
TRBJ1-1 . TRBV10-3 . CAISESGRATEAFF TGTGCCATCAGTGAGTCGGGCAGGGCCACTGAAGCTTTCTTT
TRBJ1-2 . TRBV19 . CASSMDTINYGYTF TGTGCCAGTAGTATGGACACGATCAACTATGGCTACACCTTC
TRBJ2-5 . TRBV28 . CASSESSGILETQYF TGTGCCAGCAGTGAATCGTCAGGGATATTGGAGACCCAGTACTTC
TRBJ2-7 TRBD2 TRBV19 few CATKDGTSLHEQYF TGTGCCACCAAAGACGGGACTAGTCTCCACGAGCAGTACTTC
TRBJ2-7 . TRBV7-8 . CASSLYQSYEQYF TGTGCCAGCAGCTTATATCAGAGCTACGAGCAGTACTTC
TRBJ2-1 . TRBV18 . CASSPGKGISEQFF TGTGCCAGCTCACCCGGGAAGGGGATCTCTGAGCAGTTCTTC
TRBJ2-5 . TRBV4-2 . CASSQPASAQETQYF TGTGCCAGCAGCCAACCTGCTAGCGCTCAAGAGACCCAGTACTTC